Each of the 15 T cell receptor beta chains below was sequenced from the same sample in a study of T-cell memory formation after mild COVID-19. TCRdb re-analysed the 5' RACE reads in MiXCR, keeping a single row per CDR3 protein. The sample consists of a few hundred thousand distinct CDR3 sequences, 20% of them appearing once. Material for sequencing was PBMCs or a T cell subset sorted from them (not recorded which). The receptors here all came from a man between 18 and 35 years old who had mild COVID-19 (a few samples of this study predate the infection). Cell type and time point are not known.

At least ten counts were recorded for this clonotype. For the CDR3, the DNA is TGTGCCAGCAGCTCCAGGTCGGGGAATCAGCCCCAGCATTTT. Its protein is CASSSRSGNQPQHF. This chain links TRBV7-2 with TRBJ1-5, with unresolved D. There are 14 residues in the CDR3. Germline loops: CDR1 SGHTA, CDR2 FQGNSA. V lost 4 bases, J lost 4 bases, and 11 bases lay in between. Based on the CDR3 plus reference TRBV7-2 and TRBJ1-5, the full variable domain is GAGVSQSPSNKVTEKGKDVELRCDPISGHTALYWYRQSLGQGLEFLIYFQGNSAPDKSGLPSDRFSAERTGGSVSTLTIQRTQQEDSAVYLCASSSRSGNQPQHFGDGTRLSIL.

The chain links TRBV3-1 to TRBJ2-1; perhaps TRBD2 as D (5 bases). The CDR3 runs to 13 residues. Trimming left V 2 bases short and J 9 bases short, with 11 bases between. Per the germline V gene, CDR1 is LGHDT and CDR2 is YNNKEL (reference sequence). The CDR3 loop reads CASSQTGWGEQFF. In nucleotides, the CDR3 is TGTGCCAGCAGCCAAACGGGGTGGGGTGAGCAGTTCTTC.

This clonotype was seen many times. This chain joins TRBV11-2 and TRBJ2-1; weak D call: TRBD1 (6 bases). The CDR3 has 13 residues. The V and J ends lost 7 bases and 4 bases respectively, with 11 bases between them. Germline V gene data show CDR1 as SGHAT and CDR2 as FQNNGV. CDR3 loop: CASIKGGYNEQFF. In nucleotides, the CDR3 is TGTGCCAGCATAAAAGGGGGATACAATGAGCAGTTCTTC.

This chain connects TRBV28 to TRBJ1-4, with D possibly TRBD1 on 6 matching bases. This CDR3 comprises 15 residues. V lost 6 bases, J lost 8 bases, and 19 bases lay in between. CDR1 is MDHEN, CDR2 SYDVKM, per germline. The CDR3 region has the DNA TGTGCCAGCAGAACGGGAGGGGGGCTAAGGGAAAAACTGTTTTTT. Its protein is CASRTGGGLREKLFF.

The V call is TRBV11-2, the J call TRBJ2-4; 8 positions agree with TRBD1. Trimming at V came to 5 bases and at J to 7 bases, leaving 19 bases not matched to a gene. The germline CDR1 and CDR2 sequences are SGHAT and FQNNGV. The length of the CDR3 is 18 residues. CDR3 DNA sequence: TGTGCCAGCAGCCAGGGCCGGGACAGGCGCCACTTCGGGAACATTCAGTACTTC. It codes for CASSQGRDRRHFGNIQYF. The whole variable domain, filled in from reference TRBV11-2 and TRBJ2-4, reads EAGVAQSPRYKIIEKRQSVAFWCNPISGHATLYWYQQILGQGPKLLIQFQNNGVVDDSQLPKDRFSAERLKGVDSTLKIQPAKLEDSAVYLCASSQGRDRRHFGNIQYFGAGTRLSVL.

This clonotype was counted a few times. The chain carries TRBV7-9 and TRBJ1-4; tentatively, D is TRBD1 (5 bases). This CDR3 is 14 amino acids long. V lost 8 bases and J 0 bases, leaving 10 bases between the germline ends. Germline V gives CDR1 SEHNR, CDR2 FQNEAQ (reference sequence). The CDR3 spells CASCGGATNEKLFF. DNA for the CDR3: TGTGCCAGCTGCGGGGGTGCAACTAATGAAAAACTGTTTTTT.

The chain is built from TRBV6-2 or TRBV6-3 and TRBJ1-1; D might be TRBD1 (5 bases). The V gene lost 0 bases and the J gene lost 2 bases, with 16 bases spanning the gap. The length of the CDR3 is 17 residues. CDR1 is MNHEY, CDR2 SVGEGT, per germline. CDR3 in amino acids: CASSYSPDSRGNTEAFF. In DNA form, the CDR3 reads TGTGCCAGCAGTTACTCTCCTGACAGCCGTGGAAACACTGAAGCTTTCTTT.

The chain recombines TRBV7-8 with TRBJ2-4; 8 bases are shared with TRBD1. V trimming: 3 bases; J trimming: 5 bases; junction bases outside the gene matches: 9. CDR3 length: 16 amino acids. CDR1 is SGHVS and CDR2 is FQNEAQ in the germline V gene. The CDR3 DNA is TGTGCCAGCAGCTTCCCCGGACAGGGTTTAGAAAACATTCAGTACTTC. It translates to CASSFPGQGLENIQYF. The full variable domain, with the rest looked up from reference TRBV7-8 and TRBJ2-4, is GAGVSQSPRYKVAKRGQDVALRCDPISGHVSLFWYQQALGQGPEFLTYFQNEAQLDKSGLPSDRFFAERPEGSVSTLKIQRTQQEDSAVYLCASSFPGQGLENIQYFGAGTRLSVL.

This clonotype was counted a few times. The chain uses TRBV5-1 and TRBJ1-2; D remains ambiguous. Germline CDR1 reads SGHRS; CDR2 reads YFSETQ. The length of the CDR3 is 13 residues. V dropped 0 bases and J dropped 5 bases, with 8 bases sitting between them. This CDR3 reads CASSLADGYGYTF. In DNA form, the CDR3 reads TGCGCCAGCAGCTTGGCCGACGGTTATGGCTACACCTTC. The full variable domain, completed using reference TRBV5-1 and TRBJ1-2, is KAGVTQTPRYLIKTRGQQVTLSCSPISGHRSVSWYQQTPGQGLQFLFEYFSETQRNKGNFPGRFSGRQFSNSRSEMNVSTLELGDSALYLCASSLADGYGYTFGSGTRLTVV.

The chain recombines TRBV28 with TRBJ2-6, with TRBD1 matching 7 bases. CDR3 size: 17 residues. V trimming: 6 bases; J trimming: 1 base; junction bases outside the gene matches: 9. Germline CDR1 MDHEN, CDR2 SYDVKM. CDR3 residues: CASSLMTGRSGANVLTF. The CDR3 DNA reads TGTGCCAGCAGCCTTATGACAGGGCGATCTGGGGCCAACGTCCTGACTTTC.

This clonotype was seen a handful of times. The gene calls are TRBV7-2 and TRBJ2-3; TRBD1 aligns across 7 bases. Trimming took 4 bases from V and 2 from J; bases not matched to a gene: 3. CDR1 is SGHTA, CDR2 FQGNSA, per germline. The CDR3 length is 14 residues. The CDR3 is CASSWDRYTDTQYF. The DNA of the CDR3 is TGTGCCAGCAGCTGGGACAGATACACAGATACGCAGTATTTT.

The sample holds a few counts of this clonotype. Compared with germline, one end of the junction differs, possibly owing to a read error. The rearrangement uses TRBV20-1 and TRBJ2-1, with D perhaps given as TRBD1 or TRBD2 (5 bases each). The CDR3 has 15 residues. The germline CDR1 and CDR2 sequences are DFQATT and SNEGSKA (reference sequence). CDR3 bases: TGCAGTGCTCGACCCTCTCACGGGGCCTACACTGAGCAGTTCTTC. This translates into CSARPSHGAYTEQFF.

The J gene is TRBJ2-5, the V gene TRBV29-1; 11 bases are shared with TRBD1. With V trimmed by 0 bases and J by 2 bases, 11 bases remained unmatched. Per the germline V gene, CDR1 is SQVTM and CDR2 is ANQGSEA. CDR3 length: 18 residues. This CDR3 reads CSVEDGLRDRGKQETQYF. The CDR3 DNA sequence: TGCAGCGTTGAAGACGGACTCCGGGACAGGGGGAAACAAGAGACCCAGTACTTC. Looking up the rest from reference TRBV29-1 and TRBJ2-5 gives the full variable domain: SAVISQKPSRDICQRGTSLTIQCQVDSQVTMMFWYRQQPGQSLTLIATANQGSEATYESGFVIDKFPISRPNLTFSTLTVSNMSPEDSSIYLCSVEDGLRDRGKQETQYFGPGTRLLVL.

This clonotype was seen a few times. The chain joins TRBV30 to TRBJ2-5; D is undetermined. The CDR3 totals 13 residues. V lost 2 bases and J 1 base, leaving 8 bases between the germline ends. Germline CDR1 is GTSNPN and CDR2 is SVGIG (reference sequence). CDR3 region: CAWSLGIQETQYF. The CDR3 bases are TGTGCCTGGAGTTTGGGTATCCAAGAGACCCAGTACTTC.

V gene TRBV5-1 combines with J gene TRBJ2-3; TRBD2 is a possible D gene (5 bases). The CDR3 consists of 15 residues. Trimming left V 5 bases short and J 0 bases short, with 13 bases between. Germline-derived CDR1 and CDR2 are SGHRS and YFSETQ. CDR3 region: CASSTSGASTDTQYF. The CDR3 DNA is TGCGCCAGCAGTACGAGCGGAGCTAGCACAGATACGCAGTATTTT.